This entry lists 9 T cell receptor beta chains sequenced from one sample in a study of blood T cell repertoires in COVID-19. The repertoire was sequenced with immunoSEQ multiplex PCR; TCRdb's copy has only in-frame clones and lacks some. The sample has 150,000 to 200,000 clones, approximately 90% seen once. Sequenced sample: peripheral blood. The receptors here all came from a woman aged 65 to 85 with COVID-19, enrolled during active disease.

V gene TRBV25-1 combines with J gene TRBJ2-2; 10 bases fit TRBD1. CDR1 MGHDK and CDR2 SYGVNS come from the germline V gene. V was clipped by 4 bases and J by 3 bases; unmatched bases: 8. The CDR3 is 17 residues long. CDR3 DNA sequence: TGTGCCAGCAGTGGTATGAGGGGACAGGGGTACACCGGGGAGCTGTTTTTT. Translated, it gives CASSGMRGQGYTGELFF.

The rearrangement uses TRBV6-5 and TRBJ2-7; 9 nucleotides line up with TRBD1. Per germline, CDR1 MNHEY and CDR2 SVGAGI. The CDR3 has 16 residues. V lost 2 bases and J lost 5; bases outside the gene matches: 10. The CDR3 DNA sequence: TGTGCCAGCAGTTACGGGGGACAGGGACCCGGCCACGAGCAGTACTTC. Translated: CASSYGGQGPGHEQYF.

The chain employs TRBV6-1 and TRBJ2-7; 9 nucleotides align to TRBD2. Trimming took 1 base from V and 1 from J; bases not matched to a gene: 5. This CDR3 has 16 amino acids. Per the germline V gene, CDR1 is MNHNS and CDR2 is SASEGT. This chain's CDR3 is CASSEGSAGGSYEQYF. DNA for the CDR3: TGTGCCAGCAGTGAAGGCTCAGCGGGAGGATCCTACGAGCAGTACTTC.

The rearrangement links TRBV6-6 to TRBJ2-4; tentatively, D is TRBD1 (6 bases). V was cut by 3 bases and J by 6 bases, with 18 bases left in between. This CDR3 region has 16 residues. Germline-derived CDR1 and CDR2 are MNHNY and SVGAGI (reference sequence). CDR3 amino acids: CASSYPGGSGVNIQYF. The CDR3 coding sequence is TGTGCCAGCAGTTATCCTGGTGGTTCAGGGGTAAACATTCAGTACTTC.

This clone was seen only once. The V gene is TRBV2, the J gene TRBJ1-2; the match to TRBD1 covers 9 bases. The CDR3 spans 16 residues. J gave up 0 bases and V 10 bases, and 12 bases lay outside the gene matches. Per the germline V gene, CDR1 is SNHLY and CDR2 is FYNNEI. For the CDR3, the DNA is TGTGCCATAACCGGGACAGGGAAACAACCTAACTATGGCTACACCTTC. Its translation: CAITGTGKQPNYGYTF.

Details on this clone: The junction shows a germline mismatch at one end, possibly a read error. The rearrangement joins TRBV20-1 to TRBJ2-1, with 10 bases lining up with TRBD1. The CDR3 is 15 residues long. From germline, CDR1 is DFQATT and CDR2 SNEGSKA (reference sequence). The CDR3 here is CSASREGQGTDEQFF. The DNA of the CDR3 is TGCAGCGCTAGTCGGGAGGGACAGGGGACAGATGAGCAGTTCTTC.

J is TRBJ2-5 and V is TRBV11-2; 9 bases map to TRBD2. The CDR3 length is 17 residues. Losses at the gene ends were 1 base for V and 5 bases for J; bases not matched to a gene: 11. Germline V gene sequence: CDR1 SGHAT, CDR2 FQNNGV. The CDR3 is CASSLGRLAGPSETQYF. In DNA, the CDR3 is TGTGCCAGCAGCTTAGGTCGGCTAGCGGGACCTTCGGAGACCCAGTACTTC.

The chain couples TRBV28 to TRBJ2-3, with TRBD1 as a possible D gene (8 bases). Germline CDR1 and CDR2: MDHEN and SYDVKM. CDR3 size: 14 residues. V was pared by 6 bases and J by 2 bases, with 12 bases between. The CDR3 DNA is TGTGCCAGCAGAGCGGGACAGGTCACAGATACGCAGTATTTT. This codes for CASRAGQVTDTQYF.

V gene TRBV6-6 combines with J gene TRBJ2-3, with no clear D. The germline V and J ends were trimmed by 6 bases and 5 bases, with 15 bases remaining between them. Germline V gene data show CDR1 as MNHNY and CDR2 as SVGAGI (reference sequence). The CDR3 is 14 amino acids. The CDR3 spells CASSHSQPVDTQYF. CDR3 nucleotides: TGTGCCAGCAGCCATTCTCAACCAGTAGATACGCAGTATTTT.